Sequencing of this T cell receptor (beta chain) was carried out in a study of OX40 agonist ivuxolimab in advanced cancers. Background on the study: From 23 to 79 years was the age range, with a mean of about 56 years, and nearly 85% were male. Enrollees could have had prior anti-PD-1, anti-PD-L1 or anti-CTLA-4 therapy, which about 40% had received.

In germline, CDR1 is LNHDA, CDR2 SQIVND (reference sequence). The CDR3 length is 15 residues. Between the trimmed V and J ends, which lost 6 bases and 6 bases, there was a span of 20 bases. Study-level points and caveats: Still undetermined is the antigen specificity of the expanded peripheral T cells.

Using immunoSEQ multiplex PCR, the repertoire was profiled, and TCRdb retains in-frame clones only, with some absent. The sample has about 100,000 clones, about 91% seen once. For this clone: Antigen specificity is unknown.

The V call is TRBV19, the J call TRBJ1-2; D not certain. The sequence was obtained from an adult with an advanced solid tumor such as melanoma, head and neck, liver or kidney cancer. Sample: CD4+ or CD8+ T cells sorted from blood, taken in a trial of the OX40 agonist ivuxolimab. CDR3: CASSREGVQGDGYTF. As DNA, the CDR3 is TGTGCCAGTAGCCGAGAGGGTGTACAAGGCGATGGCTACACCTTC.